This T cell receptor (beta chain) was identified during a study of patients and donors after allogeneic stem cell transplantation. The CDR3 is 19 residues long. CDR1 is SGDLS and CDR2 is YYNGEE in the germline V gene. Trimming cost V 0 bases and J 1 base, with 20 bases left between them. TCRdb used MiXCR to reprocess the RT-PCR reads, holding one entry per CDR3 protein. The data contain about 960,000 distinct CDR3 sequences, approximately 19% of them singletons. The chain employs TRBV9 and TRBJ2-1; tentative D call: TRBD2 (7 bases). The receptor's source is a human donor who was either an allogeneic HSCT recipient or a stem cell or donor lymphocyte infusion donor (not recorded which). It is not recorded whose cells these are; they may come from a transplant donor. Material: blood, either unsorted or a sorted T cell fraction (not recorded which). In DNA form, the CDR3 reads TGTGCCAGCAGCGTAGGGTTGGCGGGGGCCCTCTGGTCCTACAATGAGCAGTTCTTC. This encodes CASSVGLAGALWSYNEQFF.